Following are 14 T cell receptor beta chains from one sample sequenced in a study of T-cell memory formation after mild COVID-19. Each CDR3 protein gets one entry after TCRdb re-called the 5' RACE reads with MiXCR. The sample contains about 560,000 distinct CDR3 sequences, more than 15% of which appear only once. Sample: PBMCs or a T cell subset sorted from them (not recorded which). The receptors shown here come from an adult woman who had mild COVID-19 (a few samples of this study predate the infection). Cell type and time point are not known.

This clonotype was counted once. The chain employs TRBV12-3 or TRBV12-4 and TRBJ1-1; the match to TRBD1 covers 11 bases. This CDR3 has 15 amino acids. Trimming at V came to 7 bases and at J to 1 base, leaving 5 bases not matched to a gene. The CDR3 sequence is CASTRTGGSNTEAFF. CDR3 DNA: TGTGCCAGCACCCGGACAGGGGGCTCGAACACTGAAGCTTTCTTT.

The V and J genes are TRBV5-1 and TRBJ2-5; tentatively, D is TRBD1 (5 bases). Germline CDR1 reads SGHRS; CDR2 reads YFSETQ. Trimming pared 4 bases from V and 4 bases from J, leaving 11 bases between. There are 13 residues in the CDR3. The CDR3: CASSPGMGETQYF. The CDR3 nucleotides read TGCGCCAGCAGCCCAGGGATGGGAGAGACCCAGTACTTC.

The chain links TRBV6-5 to TRBJ2-2; no clear D gene. CDR3 length: 13 residues. Germline V gene sequence: CDR1 MNHEY, CDR2 SVGAGI. Trimming removed 2 bases at V and 7 bases at J, with 8 bases between. The CDR3 reads CASSYAGDGELFF. CDR3 bases: TGTGCCAGCAGTTACGCCGGTGACGGGGAGCTGTTTTTT.

This clonotype was counted a few times. The chain is built from TRBV11-2 and TRBJ2-1; the D gene is possibly TRBD2 (6 bases). Trimming stripped 5 bases from V and 10 bases from J, with 24 bases between. This CDR3 comprises 16 residues. Per the germline V gene, CDR1 is SGHAT and CDR2 is FQNNGV. CDR3 in DNA: TGTGCCAGCAGCCCCGACTCTTTTGGCGGGCGGGGAGAGCAGTTCTTC. Encoded protein: CASSPDSFGGRGEQFF.

This clonotype was recorded a few times. The V call is TRBV12-3 or TRBV12-4, the J call TRBJ2-5; perhaps TRBD2 as D (6 bases). The CDR3 has 13 residues. V dropped 7 bases and J dropped 3 bases, with 12 bases sitting between them. The CDR3, as DNA: TGTGCCAGCACTTCGGGACTGGAAGAGACCCAGTACTTC. Translation: CASTSGLEETQYF.

This clonotype was observed many times. The CDR3 spells CASSYGTSGVEQFF. In nucleotides, the CDR3 is TGTGCCAGCAGCTACGGAACCTCAGGGGTTGAGCAGTTCTTC. The V gene is TRBV7-9, the J gene TRBJ2-1, with D maybe TRBD1 (6 bases). V was pared by 4 bases and J by 9 bases, with 16 bases between. Germline CDR1 reads SEHNR; CDR2 reads FQNEAQ (reference sequence). The CDR3 length is 14 residues.

A few counts support this clonotype. The chain joins TRBV5-1 to TRBJ2-2; 11 nucleotides agree with TRBD1. The ends lost 0 bases at V and 3 bases at J; junction bases unmatched: 1. This CDR3 contains 16 residues. CDR1 is SGHRS and CDR2 is YFSETQ in the germline V gene. The CDR3 reads CASSLGTGGDTGELFF. CDR3 coding DNA: TGCGCCAGCAGCTTGGGGACAGGGGGCGACACCGGGGAGCTGTTTTTT.

The chain combines TRBV29-1 with TRBJ2-7; TRBD1 or TRBD2 may be the D gene (5 bases each). V lost 4 bases and J 1 base, leaving 11 bases between the germline ends. The germline V gene has CDR1 SQVTM and CDR2 ANQGSEA. The CDR3 extends over 13 amino acids. CDR3 in DNA: TGCAGCGTTGGGGGGACCGATTCCTACGAGCAGTACTTC. Amino acid sequence: CSVGGTDSYEQYF.

This clonotype has more than one count but fewer than ten. The rearrangement links TRBV7-9 to TRBJ2-3; D gene uncertain. CDR1 SEHNR and CDR2 FQNEAQ come from the germline V gene (reference sequence). Trimming left V 6 bases short and J 0 bases short, with 13 bases between. The CDR3 covers 15 residues. Written as DNA, the CDR3 is TGTGCCAGCAGAGGTTGGGGTCAAAGCACAGATACGCAGTATTTT. Amino acid sequence: CASRGWGQSTDTQYF.

CDR3 sequence reads: CATSDDRGRTDTQYF. The CDR3 bases are TGTGCCACCAGTGATGACCGGGGCCGCACAGATACGCAGTATTTT. The V and J genes are TRBV24-1 and TRBJ2-3; D tentatively reads TRBD1 or TRBD2 (5 bases each). The CDR3 extends over 15 amino acids. CDR1 is KGHDR and CDR2 is SFDVKD in the germline V gene. Trimming stripped 3 bases from V and 1 base from J, with 10 bases between.

The chain combines TRBV6-1 with TRBJ1-1; TRBD1 agrees at 7 bases. Germline-derived CDR1 and CDR2 are MNHNS and SASEGT. The CDR3 totals 13 residues. Trimming removed 6 bases from V and 5 bases from J; junction bases left unmatched: 6. The CDR3 is CASSDRVRTEAFF. The CDR3 bases are TGTGCCAGCAGCGACAGGGTGAGGACTGAAGCTTTCTTT.

This chain uses TRBV14 with TRBJ2-5, with TRBD2 matching over 13 bases. V dropped 3 bases and J dropped 3; count of bases not matched to a gene: 4. The CDR3 contains 16 residues. Germline V gene sequence: CDR1 SGHDN, CDR2 FVKESK. The CDR3 sequence is CASSQTSGRLEETQYF. The CDR3, as DNA: TGTGCCAGCAGCCAGACTAGCGGGAGGCTGGAAGAGACCCAGTACTTC.

In this sample, this clonotype turned up a few times. This chain joins TRBV30 and TRBJ2-7; D perhaps matches TRBD1 (6 bases). V gave up 0 bases and J gave up 9 bases, with 18 bases separating them. The CDR3 spans 14 residues. CDR1 is GTSNPN and CDR2 is SVGIG in the germline V gene (reference sequence). CDR3 region: CAWSVGGTGLGQYF. For the CDR3, the DNA is TGTGCCTGGAGTGTAGGAGGCACAGGGCTAGGGCAGTACTTC.

The chain is built from TRBV5-5 and TRBJ1-6; D not resolved. Germline CDR1 is SGHKS and CDR2 is YYEKEE (reference sequence). The CDR3 sequence is 16 residues long. V gave up 1 base and J gave up 0 bases, with 8 bases separating them. CDR3: CASSLLDVSYNSPLHF. In nucleotides, the CDR3 is TGTGCCAGCAGCTTGCTCGACGTCTCCTATAATTCACCCCTCCACTTT. The full variable domain, with the rest looked up from reference TRBV5-5 and TRBJ1-6, is DAGVTQSPTHLIKTRGQQVTLRCSPISGHKSVSWYQQVLGQGPQFIFQYYEKEERGRGNFPDRFSARQFPNYSSELNVNALLLGDSALYLCASSLLDVSYNSPLHFGNGTRLTVT.